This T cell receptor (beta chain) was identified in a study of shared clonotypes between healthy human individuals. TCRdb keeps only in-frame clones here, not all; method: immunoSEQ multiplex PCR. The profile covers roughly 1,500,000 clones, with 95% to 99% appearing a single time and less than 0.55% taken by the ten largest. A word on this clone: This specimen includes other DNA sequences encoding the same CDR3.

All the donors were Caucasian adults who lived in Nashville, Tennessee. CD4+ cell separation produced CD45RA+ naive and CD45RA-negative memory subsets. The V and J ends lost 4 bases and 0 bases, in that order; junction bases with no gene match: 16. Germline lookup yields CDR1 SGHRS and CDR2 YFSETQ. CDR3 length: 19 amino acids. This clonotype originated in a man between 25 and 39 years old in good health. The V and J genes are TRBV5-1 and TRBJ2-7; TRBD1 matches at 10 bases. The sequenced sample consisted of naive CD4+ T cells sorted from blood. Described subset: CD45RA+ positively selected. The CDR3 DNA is TGCGCCAGCAGCCTATGGGGTGGGACAGGGGTCTTCTCCTCCTACGAGCAGTACTTC. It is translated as CASSLWGGTGVFSSYEQYF.